This entry describes one TCR beta chain. What it binds is unknown. As for time point: patch test 3, about 24 weeks after DPC sensitization. Treatment reported: therapeutic diphenylcyclopropenone sensitization with weekly scalp DPC. Investigators collected blood before applying each patch test. TCRdb independently ran MiXCR on the RACE reads; one entry per CDR3 protein. The table shows about 190,000 distinct CDR3 sequences, with 24% occurring only once. The data were taken from a study of human T cells and chemical hapten exposure. General study findings and limits: Versus controls, expanded TCRs had significantly more large CDR3 similarity clusters.

This material consisted of whole blood, taken in connection with sensitization to the hapten diphenylcyclopropenone (DPC). This TCR derives from a woman between 40 and 50 years old with alopecia areata. Some clones in this sample may be carry-over from other donors' samples.

CDR3 nucleotides: TGTGCCAGCAGTTACTCGATGTTGGTACCCCTCCACTTT. Protein: CASSYSMLVPLHF. The gene calls are TRBV6-6 and TRBJ1-6, with D unresolved. V dropped 0 bases and J dropped 12 bases, with 9 bases sitting between them. CDR1 is MNHNY and CDR2 is SVGAGI in the germline V gene (reference sequence). The CDR3 length is 13 residues.